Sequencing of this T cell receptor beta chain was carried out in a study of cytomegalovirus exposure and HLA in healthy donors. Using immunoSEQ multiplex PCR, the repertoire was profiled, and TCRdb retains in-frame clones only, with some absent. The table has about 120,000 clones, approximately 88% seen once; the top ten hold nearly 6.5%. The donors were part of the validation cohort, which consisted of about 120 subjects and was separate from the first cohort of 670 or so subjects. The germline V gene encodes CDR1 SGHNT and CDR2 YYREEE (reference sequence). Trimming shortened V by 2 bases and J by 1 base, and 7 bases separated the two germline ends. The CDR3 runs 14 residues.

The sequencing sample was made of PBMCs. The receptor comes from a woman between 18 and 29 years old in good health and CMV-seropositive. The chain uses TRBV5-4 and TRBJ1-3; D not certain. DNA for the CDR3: TGTGCCAGCAGCTTTGTCGGGTCTGGAAACACCATATATTTT. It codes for CASSFVGSGNTIYF.